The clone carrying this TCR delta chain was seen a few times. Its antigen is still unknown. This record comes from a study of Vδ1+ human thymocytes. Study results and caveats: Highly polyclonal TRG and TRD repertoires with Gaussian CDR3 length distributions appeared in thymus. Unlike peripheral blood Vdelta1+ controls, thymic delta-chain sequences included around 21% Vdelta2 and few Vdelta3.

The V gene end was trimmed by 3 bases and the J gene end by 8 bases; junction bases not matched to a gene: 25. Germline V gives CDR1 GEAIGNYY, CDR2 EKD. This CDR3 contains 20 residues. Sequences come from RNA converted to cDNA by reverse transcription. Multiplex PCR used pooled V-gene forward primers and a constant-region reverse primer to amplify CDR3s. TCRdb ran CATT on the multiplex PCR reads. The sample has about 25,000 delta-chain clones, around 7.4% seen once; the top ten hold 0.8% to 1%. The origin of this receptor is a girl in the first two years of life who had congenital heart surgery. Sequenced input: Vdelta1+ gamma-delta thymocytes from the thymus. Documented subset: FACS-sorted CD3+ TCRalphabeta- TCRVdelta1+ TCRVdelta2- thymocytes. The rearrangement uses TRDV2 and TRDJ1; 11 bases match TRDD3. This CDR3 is CACDPPKNWGISRDKLKLIF. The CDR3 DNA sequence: TGTGCCTGTGACCCTCCCAAAAACTGGGGGATATCCCGAGATAAACTGAAACTCATCTTT.